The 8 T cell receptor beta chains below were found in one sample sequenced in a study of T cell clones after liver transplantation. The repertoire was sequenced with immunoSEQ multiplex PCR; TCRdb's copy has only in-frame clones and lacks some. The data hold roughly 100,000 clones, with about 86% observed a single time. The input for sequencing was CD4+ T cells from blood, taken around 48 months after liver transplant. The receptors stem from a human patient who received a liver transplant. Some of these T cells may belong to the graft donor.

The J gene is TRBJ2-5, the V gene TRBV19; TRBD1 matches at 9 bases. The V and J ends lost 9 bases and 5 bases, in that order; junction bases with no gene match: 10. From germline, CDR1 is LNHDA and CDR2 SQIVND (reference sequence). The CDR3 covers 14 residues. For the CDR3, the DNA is TGTGCCAGCTCGACAGGGGGTCTGAGGGAGACCCAGTACTTC. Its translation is CASSTGGLRETQYF.

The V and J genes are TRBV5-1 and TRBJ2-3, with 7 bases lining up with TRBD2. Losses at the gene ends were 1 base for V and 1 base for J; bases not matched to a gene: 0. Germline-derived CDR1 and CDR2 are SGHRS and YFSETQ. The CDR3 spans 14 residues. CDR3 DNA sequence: TGCGCCAGCAGCTTGCTAGCGGGCACAGATACGCAGTATTTT. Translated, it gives CASSLLAGTDTQYF. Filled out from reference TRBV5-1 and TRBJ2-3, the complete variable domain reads KAGVTQTPRYLIKTRGQQVTLSCSPISGHRSVSWYQQTPGQGLQFLFEYFSETQRNKGNFPGRFSGRQFSNSRSEMNVSTLELGDSALYLCASSLLAGTDTQYFGPGTRLTVL.

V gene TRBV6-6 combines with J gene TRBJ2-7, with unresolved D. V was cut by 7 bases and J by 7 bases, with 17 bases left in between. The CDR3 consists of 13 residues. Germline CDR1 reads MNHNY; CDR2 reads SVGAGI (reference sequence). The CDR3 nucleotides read TGTGCCAGCACCTGGGAAGGAATCGGGGAGCAGTACTTC. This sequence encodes CASTWEGIGEQYF.

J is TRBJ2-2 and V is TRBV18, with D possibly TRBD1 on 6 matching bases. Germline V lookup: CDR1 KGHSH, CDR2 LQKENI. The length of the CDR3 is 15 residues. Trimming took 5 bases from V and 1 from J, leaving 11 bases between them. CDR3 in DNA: TGTGCCAGCTCAAAACAGGGAAGGAACACCGGGGAGCTGTTTTTT. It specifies CASSKQGRNTGELFF.

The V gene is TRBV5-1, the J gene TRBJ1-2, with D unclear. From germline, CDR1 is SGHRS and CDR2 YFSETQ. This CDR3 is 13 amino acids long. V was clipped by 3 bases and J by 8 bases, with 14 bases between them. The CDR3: CASSYEGSLGYTF. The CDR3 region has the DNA TGCGCCAGCAGCTACGAGGGATCATTAGGCTACACCTTC.

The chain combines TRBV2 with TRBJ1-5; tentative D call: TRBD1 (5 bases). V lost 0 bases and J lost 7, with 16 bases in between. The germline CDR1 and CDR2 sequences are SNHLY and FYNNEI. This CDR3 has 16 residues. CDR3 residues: CASSEALLRGRQPQHF. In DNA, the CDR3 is TGTGCCAGCAGTGAAGCGCTTCTGAGGGGCCGCCAGCCCCAGCATTTT.

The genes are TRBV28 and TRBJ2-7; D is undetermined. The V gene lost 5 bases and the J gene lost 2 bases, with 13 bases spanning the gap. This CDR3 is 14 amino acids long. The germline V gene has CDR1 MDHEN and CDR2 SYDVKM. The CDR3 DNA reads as TGTGCCAGCAGTCTCCACCCGGGCGCCTACGAGCAGTACTTC. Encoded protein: CASSLHPGAYEQYF.

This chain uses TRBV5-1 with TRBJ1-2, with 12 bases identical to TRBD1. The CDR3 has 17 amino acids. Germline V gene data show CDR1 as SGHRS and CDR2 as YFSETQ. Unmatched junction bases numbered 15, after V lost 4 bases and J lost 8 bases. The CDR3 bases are TGCGCCAGCAGCCCTACCGGGACAGGGGGCGCGAGGGGAGGCTACACCTTC. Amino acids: CASSPTGTGGARGGYTF.